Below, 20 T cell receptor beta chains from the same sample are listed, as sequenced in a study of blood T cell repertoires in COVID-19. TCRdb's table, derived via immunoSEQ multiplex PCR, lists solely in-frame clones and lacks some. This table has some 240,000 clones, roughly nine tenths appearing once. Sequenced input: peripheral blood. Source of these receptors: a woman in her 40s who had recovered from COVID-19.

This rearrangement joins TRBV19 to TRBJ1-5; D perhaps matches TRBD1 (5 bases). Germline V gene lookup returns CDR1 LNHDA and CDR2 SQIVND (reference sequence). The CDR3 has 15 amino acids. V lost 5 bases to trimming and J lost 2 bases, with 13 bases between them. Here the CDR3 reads CASSGGSGGNQPQHF. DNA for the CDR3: TGTGCCAGTAGTGGGGGTAGCGGCGGCAATCAGCCCCAGCATTTT.

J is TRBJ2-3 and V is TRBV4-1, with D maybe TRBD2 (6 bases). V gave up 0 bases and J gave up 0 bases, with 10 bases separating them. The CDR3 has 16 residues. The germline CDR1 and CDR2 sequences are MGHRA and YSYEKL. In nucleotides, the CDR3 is TGCGCCAGCAGCCAAGATAACAGCGGGAGCACAGATACGCAGTATTTT. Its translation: CASSQDNSGSTDTQYF.

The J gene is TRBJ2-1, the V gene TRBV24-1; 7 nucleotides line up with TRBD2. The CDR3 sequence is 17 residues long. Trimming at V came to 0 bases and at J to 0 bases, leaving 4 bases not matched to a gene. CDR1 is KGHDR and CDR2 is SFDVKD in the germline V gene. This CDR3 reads CATSDLGGGNSYNEQFF. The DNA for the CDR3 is TGTGCCACCAGTGATTTGGGCGGGGGTAACTCCTACAATGAGCAGTTCTTC.

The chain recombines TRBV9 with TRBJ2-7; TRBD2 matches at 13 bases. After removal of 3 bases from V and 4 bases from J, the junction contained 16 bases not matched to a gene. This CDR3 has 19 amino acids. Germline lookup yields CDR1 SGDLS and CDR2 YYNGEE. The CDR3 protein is CASSEPPRLAGGPSYEQYV. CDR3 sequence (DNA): TGTGCCAGCAGCGAGCCCCCGAGACTAGCGGGAGGACCCTCATACGAGCAGTACGTC.

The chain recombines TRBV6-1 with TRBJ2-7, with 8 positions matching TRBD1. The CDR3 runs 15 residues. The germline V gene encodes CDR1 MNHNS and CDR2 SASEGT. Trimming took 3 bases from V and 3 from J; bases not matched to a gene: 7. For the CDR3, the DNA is TGTGCCAGCAGTGAGGAGACAGGGGCCCACTACGAGCAGTACGTC. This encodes CASSEETGAHYEQYV.

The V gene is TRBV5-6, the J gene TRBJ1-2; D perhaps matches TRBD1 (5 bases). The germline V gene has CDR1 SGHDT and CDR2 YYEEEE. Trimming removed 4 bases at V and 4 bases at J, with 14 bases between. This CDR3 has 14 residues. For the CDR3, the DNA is TGTGCCAGCAGCCCGGAATTTAGGGGCTATGGCTACACCTTC. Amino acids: CASSPEFRGYGYTF.

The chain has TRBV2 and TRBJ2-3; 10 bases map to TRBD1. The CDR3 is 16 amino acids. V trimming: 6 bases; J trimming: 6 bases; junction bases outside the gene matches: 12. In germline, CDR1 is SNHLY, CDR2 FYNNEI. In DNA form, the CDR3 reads TGTGCCAGCAGGGGGGGACAGGGGAATGGCGGCGATACGCAGTATTTT. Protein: CASRGGQGNGGDTQYF.

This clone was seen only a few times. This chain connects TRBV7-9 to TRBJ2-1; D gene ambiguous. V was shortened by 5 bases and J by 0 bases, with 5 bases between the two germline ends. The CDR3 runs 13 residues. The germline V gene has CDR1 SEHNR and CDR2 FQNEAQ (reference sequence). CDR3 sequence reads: CASSPRSYNEQFF. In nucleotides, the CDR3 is TGTGCCAGCAGCCCGCGCTCCTACAATGAGCAGTTCTTC.

Here the CDR3 reads CASSAGLAGSSYEQYF. The CDR3 DNA follows: TGTGCCAGCAGCGCCGGACTAGCGGGGAGCTCCTACGAGCAGTACTTC. The rearrangement links TRBV13 to TRBJ2-7, with 12 bases that match TRBD2. CDR3 length: 16 amino acids. The J segment lost 0 bases and the V segment lost 5 bases, leaving 5 bases of the junction unmatched. Germline-derived CDR1 and CDR2 are PRHDT and FYEKMQ (reference sequence).

The CDR3 loop reads CASRDRMGELFF. CDR3 sequence (DNA): TGTGCCAGTCGTGACAGGATGGGGGAACTGTTTTTT. The rearrangement uses TRBV27 and TRBJ1-4; weak D call: TRBD1 (6 bases). V gave up 9 bases and J gave up 12 bases, with 17 bases separating them. Looked up from germline, CDR1 is MNHEY and CDR2 is SMNVEV (reference sequence). The CDR3 loop spans 12 amino acids.

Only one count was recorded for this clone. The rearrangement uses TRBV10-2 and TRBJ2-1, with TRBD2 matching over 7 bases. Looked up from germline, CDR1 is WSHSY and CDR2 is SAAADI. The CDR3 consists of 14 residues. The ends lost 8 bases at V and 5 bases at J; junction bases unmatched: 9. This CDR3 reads CASVLTGGHNEQFF. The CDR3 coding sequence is TGCGCCAGCGTCTTAACGGGGGGACACAATGAGCAGTTCTTC.

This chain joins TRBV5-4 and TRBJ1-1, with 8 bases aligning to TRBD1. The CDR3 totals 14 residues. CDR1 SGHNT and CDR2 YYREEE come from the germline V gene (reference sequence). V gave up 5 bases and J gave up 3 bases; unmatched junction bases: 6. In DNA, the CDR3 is TGTGCCAGCAGGGACAGGGTGGGGGACACTGAAGCTTTCTTT. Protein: CASRDRVGDTEAFF.

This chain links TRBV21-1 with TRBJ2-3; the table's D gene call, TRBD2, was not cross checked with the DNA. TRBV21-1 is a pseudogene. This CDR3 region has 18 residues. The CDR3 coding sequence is TGTGCCAGCAGCAAAAATAAGCTAGCGGGGTTTAGCACAGATACGCAGTATTTT. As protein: CASSKNKLAGFSTDTQYF.

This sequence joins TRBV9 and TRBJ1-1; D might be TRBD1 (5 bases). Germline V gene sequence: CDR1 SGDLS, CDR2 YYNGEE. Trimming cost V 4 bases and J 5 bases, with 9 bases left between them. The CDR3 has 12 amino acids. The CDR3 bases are TGTGCCAGCAGCCGCCAGGGAACTGAAGCTTTCTTT. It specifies CASSRQGTEAFF.

The DNA of the CDR3 is TGTGCCAGCTCACCAGCAAGCTCCGAAAAACTGTTTTTT. Its translation: CASSPASSEKLFF. The chain joins TRBV18 to TRBJ1-4, with D uncertain. Germline loops: CDR1 KGHSH, CDR2 LQKENI. Trimming took 2 bases from V and 8 from J, leaving 9 bases between them. The CDR3 is made up of 13 amino acids.

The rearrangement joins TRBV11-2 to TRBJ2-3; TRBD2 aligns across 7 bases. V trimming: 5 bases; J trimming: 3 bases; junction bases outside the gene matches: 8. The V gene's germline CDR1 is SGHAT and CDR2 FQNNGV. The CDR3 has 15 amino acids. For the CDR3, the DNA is TGTGCCAGCAGCGTAGCTGGAGCGGGGACAGATACGCAGTATTTT. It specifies CASSVAGAGTDTQYF.

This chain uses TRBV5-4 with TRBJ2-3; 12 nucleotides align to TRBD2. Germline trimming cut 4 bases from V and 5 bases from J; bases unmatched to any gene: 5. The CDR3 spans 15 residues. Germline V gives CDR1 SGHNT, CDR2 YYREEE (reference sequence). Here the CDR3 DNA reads TGTGCCAGCAGCCTACGGACTAGCGGGGTAGATACGCAGTATTTT. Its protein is CASSLRTSGVDTQYF. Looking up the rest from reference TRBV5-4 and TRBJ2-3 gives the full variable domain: ETGVTQSPTHLIKTRGQQVTLRCSSQSGHNTVSWYQQALGQGPQFIFQYYREEENGRGNFPPRFSGLQFPNYSSELNVNALELDDSALYLCASSLRTSGVDTQYFGPGTRLTVL.

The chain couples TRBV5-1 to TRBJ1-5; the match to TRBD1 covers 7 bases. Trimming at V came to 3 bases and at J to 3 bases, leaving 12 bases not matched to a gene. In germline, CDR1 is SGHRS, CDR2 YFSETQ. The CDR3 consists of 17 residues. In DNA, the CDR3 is TGCGCCAGCAGCTGCCCCCGGGACAGCATTTCCAATCAGCCCCAGCATTTT. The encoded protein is CASSCPRDSISNQPQHF.

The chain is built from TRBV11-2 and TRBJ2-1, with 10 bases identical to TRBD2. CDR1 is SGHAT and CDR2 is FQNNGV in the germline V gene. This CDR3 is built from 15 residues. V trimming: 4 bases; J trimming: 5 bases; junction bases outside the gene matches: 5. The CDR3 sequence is CASSYTSGVNNEQFF. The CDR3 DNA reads TGTGCCAGCAGCTATACTAGCGGGGTAAACAATGAGCAGTTCTTC.

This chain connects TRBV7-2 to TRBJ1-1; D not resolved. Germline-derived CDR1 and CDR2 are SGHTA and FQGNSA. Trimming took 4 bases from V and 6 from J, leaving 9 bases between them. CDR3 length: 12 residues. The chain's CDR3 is CASSSFPAEAFF. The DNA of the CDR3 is TGTGCCAGCAGCTCCTTCCCAGCTGAAGCTTTCTTT.